Following are 20 T cell receptor beta chains from one sample sequenced in a study of breast tumors, draining lymph nodes, adjacent tissues. Axillary draining lymph nodes of breast cancer patients supplied the node samples. Each CDR3 protein is one row after TCRdb ran MiXCR on the multiplex PCR reads. The sample includes 150,000 to 200,000 distinct CDR3 sequences, roughly a third of them seen just once. Sequencing was performed on axillary lymph node tissue. These receptors all come from a female donor with breast cancer. Some clones in this sample may be carry-over from other donors' samples.

This clonotype was detected only once. V usage is TRBV7-2 and J usage is TRBJ1-6, with 7 positions matching TRBD1. J lost 8 bases, V lost 2 bases, and 18 bases had no gene match. Germline CDR1 is SGHTA and CDR2 is FQGNSA. The CDR3 loop spans 19 amino acids. The CDR3 DNA follows: TGTGCCAGCAGCTTAACCCTTACAGGGGCGAGCTCCCATCATTCACCCCTCCACTTT. Translation: CASSLTLTGASSHHSPLHF. The whole variable domain, filled in from reference TRBV7-2 and TRBJ1-6, reads GAGVSQSPSNKVTEKGKDVELRCDPISGHTALYWYRQSLGQGLEFLIYFQGNSAPDKSGLPSDRFSAERTGGSVSTLTIQRTQQEDSAVYLCASSLTLTGASSHHSPLHFGNGTRLTVT.

This clonotype was counted only a few times. The gene calls are TRBV11-2 and TRBJ2-3, with 11 nucleotides matching TRBD2. The CDR3 is made up of 16 amino acids. V trimming: 5 bases; J trimming: 2 bases; junction bases outside the gene matches: 6. Germline V gene data show CDR1 as SGHAT and CDR2 as FQNNGV. The CDR3 nucleotides read TGTGCCAGCAGCCTCCTAGCGGGGGGAATCACAGATACGCAGTATTTT. As protein: CASSLLAGGITDTQYF.

Comment on this clonotype: One junction end disagrees with the germline gene, perhaps due to a read error. CDR3 amino acids: CASSQVLQGSYEQYF. In nucleotides, the CDR3 is TGTGCCAGCAGCCAAGTCCTCCAGGGATCCTACGAGCAGTACTTT. This chain uses TRBV4-2 with TRBJ2-7; weak D call: TRBD1 (5 bases). Germline CDR1 LGHNA, CDR2 YNFKEQ. The CDR3 length is 15 residues.

At least ten counts were recorded for this clonotype. The chain combines TRBV5-5 with TRBJ1-2, with a weak D call TRBD1 (5 bases). Trimming left V 5 bases short and J 5 bases short, with 22 bases between. The CDR3 loop spans 16 amino acids. CDR1 SGHKS and CDR2 YYEKEE come from the germline V gene (reference sequence). This chain's CDR3 is CASRLTDPAVGYGYTF. In DNA form, the CDR3 reads TGTGCCAGCAGACTGACAGATCCCGCGGTGGGGTATGGCTACACCTTC.

This clonotype was recorded many times. The chain joins TRBV2 to TRBJ2-7; D not resolved. The CDR3 is made up of 16 amino acids. CDR1 SNHLY and CDR2 FYNNEI come from the germline V gene. V was shortened by 1 base and J by 6 bases, with 19 bases between the two germline ends. The CDR3 DNA sequence: TGTGCCAGCAGTGAAGGACTTCTAGGCTCTAACCCCGAGCAGTACTTC. Protein: CASSEGLLGSNPEQYF.

Of note for this clonotype: Just one base apart from a much larger clone, this may be a read error. The chain combines TRBV19 with TRBJ1-5; possibly TRBD1 for D (5 bases). Per germline, CDR1 LNHDA and CDR2 SQIVND (reference sequence). The CDR3 loop spans 17 amino acids. Here the CDR3 reads CATMDKNYPDSNRPQHF. The CDR3 DNA sequence: TGTGCCACCATGGACAAGAACTATCCCGATAGCAATCGGCCCCAGCATTTT.

In its sample, this clonotype was seen many times. The rearrangement uses TRBV10-3 and TRBJ2-1; 10 positions match TRBD1. The germline CDR1 and CDR2 sequences are ENHRY and SYGVKD. Trimming at V came to 6 bases and at J to 0 bases, leaving 5 bases not matched to a gene. The CDR3 has 16 residues. The CDR3 nucleotides read TGTGCCATCAGACCTGGGACAGGGGTCTCCTACAATGAGCAGTTCTTC. It specifies CAIRPGTGVSYNEQFF.

A few counts support this clonotype. The V gene is TRBV6-4, the J gene TRBJ1-1; 9 bases line up with TRBD1. Per germline, CDR1 MRHNA and CDR2 SNTAGT. V lost 5 bases and J lost 5; bases outside the gene matches: 3. The CDR3 contains 13 residues. The CDR3 DNA sequence: TGTGCCAGCAGTCCGGGACAGGGTACTGAAGCTTTCTTT. Residues: CASSPGQGTEAFF.

This clonotype has at least ten counts. This chain connects TRBV2 to TRBJ1-6; the D is unclear. Deletions cut 4 bases from V and 10 bases from J, with 29 bases between. The CDR3 has 19 amino acids. Germline CDR1 is SNHLY and CDR2 is FYNNEI. CDR3 in amino acids: CASSVKVRTALPIRSPLHF. The CDR3 nucleotides read TGTGCCAGCAGTGTTAAGGTCAGAACCGCCCTCCCGATTCGCTCACCCCTCCACTTT.

In its sample, this clonotype was seen a few times. The rearrangement joins TRBV4-1 to TRBJ2-5; 9 bases are shared with TRBD2. Germline loops: CDR1 MGHRA, CDR2 YSYEKL. V lost 4 bases and J lost 5; bases outside the gene matches: 20. This CDR3 has 19 amino acids. CDR3 nucleotide sequence: TGCGCCAGCAGCCGCCCGGGGGGGGACTTTGCGGGGGGGCGTGAGACCCAGTACTTC. Translating it yields CASSRPGGDFAGGRETQYF.

Ten or more counts support this clonotype. The CDR3 is CASSLEVGPSSPLHF. The CDR3 DNA reads as TGCGCCAGCAGCTTGGAGGTAGGGCCGTCGTCACCCCTCCACTTT. The J gene is TRBJ1-6, the V gene TRBV5-1, with no clear D. The CDR3 spans 15 residues. V was clipped by 0 bases and J by 10 bases, with 14 bases between them. From germline, CDR1 is SGHRS and CDR2 YFSETQ.

This clonotype turned up a few times. This may be a read error: a much more frequent sequence differs by one nucleotide. The chain uses TRBV18 and TRBJ2-5; D unclear. Per the germline V gene, CDR1 is KGHSH and CDR2 is LQKENI. The CDR3 is 15 amino acids. With 1 base removed from V and 3 bases from J, the gap between germline ends came to 12 bases. The CDR3 reads CASSPLGCPEETQYF. CDR3 bases: TGTGCCAGCTCACCACTTGGATGCCCCGAAGAGACCCAGTACTTC.

This clonotype was counted at least ten times. The CDR3 sequence: CASSPQSGVSTDTQYF. The DNA of the CDR3 is TGTGCCAGCAGCCCGCAAAGCGGGGTCAGCACAGATACGCAGTATTTT. This chain joins TRBV7-2 and TRBJ2-3, with TRBD2 matching over 7 bases. Trimming removed 5 bases from V and 0 bases from J; junction bases left unmatched: 8. The CDR3 contains 16 residues. Germline V lookup: CDR1 SGHTA, CDR2 FQGNSA.

Many counts were recorded for this clonotype. This sequence joins TRBV10-3 and TRBJ2-3, with 13 bases that match TRBD2. CDR3 size: 16 residues. V lost 7 bases, J lost 2 bases, and 6 bases stayed unmatched. Germline CDR1 ENHRY, CDR2 SYGVKD. The chain's CDR3 is CAINPTSGGATDTQYF. The CDR3 nucleotides are TGTGCCATCAACCCCACTAGCGGGGGGGCCACAGATACGCAGTATTTT.

In its sample, this clonotype was seen many times. The chain couples TRBV24-1 to TRBJ2-2; no clear D gene. Germline values: CDR1 KGHDR, CDR2 SFDVKD. This CDR3 is built from 16 residues. Trimming cost V 1 base and J 5 bases, with 13 bases left between them. CDR3 residues: CATSDLGQAATGELFF. Here the CDR3 DNA reads TGTGCCACCAGTGATTTAGGGCAGGCAGCAACCGGGGAGCTGTTTTTT.

The V gene is TRBV19, the J gene TRBJ2-6, with D maybe TRBD1 (6 bases). V was cut by 6 bases and J by 15 bases, with 9 bases left in between. This CDR3 is built from 10 residues. Germline V gives CDR1 LNHDA, CDR2 SQIVND (reference sequence). Written as DNA, the CDR3 is TGTGCCAGTAGCCCGGACAGCCTGACTTTC. It yields the protein CASSPDSLTF.

The CDR3 DNA is TGTGCCAGTAGTATGACGTCCCGGTATGGGACTAGCGGTTCCGGGGAGCTGTTTTTT. The encoded protein is CASSMTSRYGTSGSGELFF. The genes are TRBV19 and TRBJ2-2, with 11 bases aligning to TRBD2. The junction had 15 bases not matched to a gene; V was cut back by 3 bases and J by 6 bases. The germline CDR1 and CDR2 sequences are LNHDA and SQIVND (reference sequence). The CDR3 length is 19 residues.

There are many counts of this clonotype. The chain combines TRBV13 with TRBJ2-3, with 9 bases that match TRBD1. CDR1 PRHDT and CDR2 FYEKMQ come from the germline V gene (reference sequence). J gave up 4 bases and V 1 base, and 6 bases lay outside the gene matches. CDR3 length: 16 amino acids. CDR3 DNA sequence: TGTGCCAGCAGCTTAGCTGGACAGGGGATCGCAGATACGCAGTATTTT. Translated: CASSLAGQGIADTQYF.

This clonotype was counted a few times. This chain joins TRBV20-1 and TRBJ1-2; 11 nucleotides agree with TRBD1. CDR1 DFQATT and CDR2 SNEGSKA come from the germline V gene (reference sequence). Unmatched junction bases numbered 7, after V lost 3 bases and J lost 10 bases. The CDR3 contains 13 residues. The CDR3 DNA reads TGCAGTGCTAGGGACAGGGGGCGGAGTGCCTACACCTTC. The encoded protein is CSARDRGRSAYTF.

This clonotype appeared many times. V and J are TRBV9 and TRBJ2-3; the match to TRBD2 covers 13 bases. The CDR3 is made up of 17 amino acids. The germline V gene has CDR1 SGDLS and CDR2 YYNGEE. The junction had 7 bases not matched to a gene; V was cut back by 4 bases and J by 2 bases. For the CDR3, the DNA is TGTGCCAGCAGCCCTGTCGGGACTAGCGGGAACACAGATACGCAGTATTTT. Its translation: CASSPVGTSGNTDTQYF.